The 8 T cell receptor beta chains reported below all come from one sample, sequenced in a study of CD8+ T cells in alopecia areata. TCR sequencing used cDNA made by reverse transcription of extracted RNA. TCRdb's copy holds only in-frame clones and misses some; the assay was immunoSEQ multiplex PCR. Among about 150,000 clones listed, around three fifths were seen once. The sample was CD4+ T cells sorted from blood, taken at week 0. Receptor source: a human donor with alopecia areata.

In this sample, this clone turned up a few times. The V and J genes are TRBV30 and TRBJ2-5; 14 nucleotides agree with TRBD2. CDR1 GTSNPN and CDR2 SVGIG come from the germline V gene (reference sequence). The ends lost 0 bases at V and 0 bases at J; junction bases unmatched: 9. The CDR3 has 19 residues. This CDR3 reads CAWSVTGTSGGRYQETQYF. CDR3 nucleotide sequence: TGTGCCTGGAGTGTGACCGGGACTAGCGGGGGCCGGTACCAAGAGACCCAGTACTTC.

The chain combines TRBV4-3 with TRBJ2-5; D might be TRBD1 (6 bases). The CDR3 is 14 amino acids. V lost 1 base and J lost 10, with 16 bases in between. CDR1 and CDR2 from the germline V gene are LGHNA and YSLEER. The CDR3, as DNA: TGCGCCAGCAGCCAAGCTACGGGCTCAGGGGACCAGTACTTC. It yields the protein CASSQATGSGDQYF.

The CDR3 sequence: CASSLAGYQPQHF. The CDR3 nucleotides read TGTGCCAGCAGCTTAGCAGGCTATCAGCCCCAGCATTTT. This chain connects TRBV7-2 to TRBJ1-5; D is uncertain. The CDR3 extends over 13 amino acids. CDR1 SGHTA and CDR2 FQGNSA come from the germline V gene. Trimming cost V 0 bases and J 5 bases, with 5 bases left between them.

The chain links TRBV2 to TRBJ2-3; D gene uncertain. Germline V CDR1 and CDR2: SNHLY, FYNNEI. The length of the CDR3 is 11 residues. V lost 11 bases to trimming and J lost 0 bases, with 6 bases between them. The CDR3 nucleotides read TGTGCCTTATCTAGCACAGATACGCAGTATTTT. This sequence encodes CALSSTDTQYF.

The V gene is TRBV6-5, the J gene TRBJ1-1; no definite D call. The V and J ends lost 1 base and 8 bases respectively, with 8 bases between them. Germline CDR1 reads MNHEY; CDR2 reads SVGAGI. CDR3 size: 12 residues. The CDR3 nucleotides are TGTGCCAGCAGTTACTTTGGAAGGGAAGCTTTCTTT. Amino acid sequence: CASSYFGREAFF.

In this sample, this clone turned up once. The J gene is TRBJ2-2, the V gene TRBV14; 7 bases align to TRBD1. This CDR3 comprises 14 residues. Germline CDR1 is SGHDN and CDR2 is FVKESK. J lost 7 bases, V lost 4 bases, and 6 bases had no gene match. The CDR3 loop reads CASSPTGLHGELFF. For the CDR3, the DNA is TGTGCCAGCAGCCCGACAGGGCTACACGGGGAGCTGTTTTTT.

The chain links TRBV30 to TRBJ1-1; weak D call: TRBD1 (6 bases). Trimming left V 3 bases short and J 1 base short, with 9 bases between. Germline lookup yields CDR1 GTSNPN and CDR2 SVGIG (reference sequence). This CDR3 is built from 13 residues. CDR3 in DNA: TGTGCCTGGAGCAAACAGGGGAACACTGAAGCTTTCTTT. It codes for CAWSKQGNTEAFF.

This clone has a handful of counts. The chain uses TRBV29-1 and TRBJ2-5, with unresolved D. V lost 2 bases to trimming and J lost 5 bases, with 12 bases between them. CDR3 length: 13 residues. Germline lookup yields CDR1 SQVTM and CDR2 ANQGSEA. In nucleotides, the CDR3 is TGCAGCGTTGAAAAGGGAAATGACGAGACCCAGTACTTC. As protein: CSVEKGNDETQYF. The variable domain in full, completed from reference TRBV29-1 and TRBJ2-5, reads SAVISQKPSRDICQRGTSLTIQCQVDSQVTMMFWYRQQPGQSLTLIATANQGSEATYESGFVIDKFPISRPNLTFSTLTVSNMSPEDSSIYLCSVEKGNDETQYFGPGTRLLVL.